This entry lists 30 T cell receptor beta chains sequenced from one sample in a study of identifying expanded T cells in peripheral blood. Generated by immunoSEQ multiplex PCR, the TCRdb table keeps only in-frame clones and is missing some. The sample records 100,000 to 150,000 clones, 65% to 90% being singletons. Material: blood. These receptor sequences come from a person aged 18 to 75 in good health.

The sample holds many counts of this clone. The V and J genes are TRBV18 and TRBJ2-1; 7 bases line up with TRBD1. The CDR3 contains 14 residues. V gave up 3 bases and J gave up 7 bases; unmatched junction bases: 6. The germline V gene has CDR1 KGHSH and CDR2 LQKENI. As DNA, the CDR3 is TGTGCCAGCTCACCTAGGCAGGGGGAGAATGAGCAGTTCTTC. Its protein product is CASSPRQGENEQFF.

This clone was seen a single time. The chain carries TRBV5-4 and TRBJ2-1, with D uncertain. The CDR3 extends over 14 amino acids. Trimming stripped 1 base from V and 5 bases from J, with 10 bases between. Germline V gene lookup returns CDR1 SGHNT and CDR2 YYREEE (reference sequence). CDR3 amino acids: CASSLTSKDNEQFF. CDR3 nucleotide sequence: TGTGCCAGCAGCTTGACAAGCAAGGACAATGAGCAGTTCTTC.

The rearrangement joins TRBV6-1 to TRBJ2-7, with 9 positions matching TRBD2. Trimming cost V 4 bases and J 4 bases; bases outside gene matches: 5. The germline V gene encodes CDR1 MNHNS and CDR2 SASEGT. The CDR3 contains 14 residues. The CDR3 sequence: CASSVVAGAYEQYF. Here the CDR3 DNA reads TGTGCCAGCAGTGTTGTAGCGGGAGCTTACGAGCAGTACTTC.

The rearrangement joins TRBV6-5 to TRBJ1-2, with 8 bases identical to TRBD1. The ends lost 2 bases at V and 2 bases at J; junction bases unmatched: 7. In germline, CDR1 is MNHEY, CDR2 SVGAGI. The CDR3 sequence is 16 residues long. CDR3 protein: CASSYPTGGGNYGYTF. DNA of the CDR3: TGTGCCAGCAGTTACCCTACAGGGGGAGGCAACTATGGCTACACCTTC.

The V gene is TRBV5-1, the J gene TRBJ2-5; D unresolved. The CDR3 is 14 amino acids. The germline V gene has CDR1 SGHRS and CDR2 YFSETQ. V lost 0 bases to trimming and J lost 1 base, with 7 bases between them. The CDR3 DNA sequence: TGCGCCAGCAGCTTGGCAGGCCCCCAAGAGACCCAGTACTTC. It encodes CASSLAGPQETQYF.

The rearrangement joins TRBV27 to TRBJ2-5; D gene ambiguous. Trimming cost V 4 bases and J 5 bases, with 14 bases left between them. CDR1 is MNHEY, CDR2 SMNVEV, per germline (reference sequence). The CDR3 covers 14 residues. CDR3 in DNA: TGTGCCAGCAGTTCCCCCCGGGCCGGTGAGACCCAGTACTTC. It yields the protein CASSSPRAGETQYF.

The chain couples TRBV10-3 to TRBJ1-3, with 10 bases fitting TRBD1. Trimming took 4 bases from V and 8 from J; bases not matched to a gene: 2. From germline, CDR1 is ENHRY and CDR2 SYGVKD. The CDR3 contains 13 residues. CDR3 coding DNA: TGTGCCATCAGTGTAGGACAGGGGGACACCATATATTTT. Its translation is CAISVGQGDTIYF.

Judged by abundance, this clone is medium-sized. The chain carries TRBV2 and TRBJ2-2; no clear D gene. With 7 bases removed from V and 4 bases from J, the gap between germline ends came to 4 bases. The germline V gene has CDR1 SNHLY and CDR2 FYNNEI. CDR3 length equals 11 residues. The CDR3 nucleotides are TGTGCCAGCACTACCACCGGGGAGCTGTTTTTT. Translated: CASTTTGELFF.

The CDR3 here is CASREAGGLHEQFF. CDR3 bases: TGTGCCAGCAGGGAGGCCGGGGGCTTGCATGAGCAGTTCTTC. The chain uses TRBV2 and TRBJ2-1, with D perhaps matching TRBD1 or TRBD2 (6 bases each). Germline lookup yields CDR1 SNHLY and CDR2 FYNNEI. The CDR3 is 14 amino acids. With 6 bases removed from V and 8 bases from J, the gap between germline ends came to 17 bases. The full variable domain, in which reference TRBV2 and TRBJ2-1 provide the parts outside the CDR3, is EPEVTQTPSHQVTQMGQEVILRCVPISNHLYFYWYRQILGQKVEFLVSFYNNEISEKSEIFDDQFSVERPDGSNFTLKIRSTKLEDSAMYFCASREAGGLHEQFFGPGTRLTVL.

J is TRBJ1-1 and V is TRBV6-5, with 7 bases matching TRBD1. This CDR3 is 16 amino acids long. Looked up from germline, CDR1 is MNHEY and CDR2 is SVGAGI. V lost 4 bases and J lost 4; bases outside the gene matches: 12. The CDR3 DNA reads as TGTGCCAGCAGTTCGCCCTCTAACAGGGGCGGCACTGAAGCTTTCTTT. Translation: CASSSPSNRGGTEAFF.

CDR3 in DNA: TGTGCCAGCTCACCACGGCAGGGGGGTTATAGCAATCAGCCCCAGCATTTT. Its translation: CASSPRQGGYSNQPQHF. The V gene is TRBV18, the J gene TRBJ1-5; 7 bases map to TRBD1. Trimming cost V 1 base and J 0 bases; bases outside gene matches: 6. The CDR3 length is 17 residues. Per germline, CDR1 KGHSH and CDR2 LQKENI.

V gene TRBV5-6 combines with J gene TRBJ1-5, with D unclear. Germline CDR1 reads SGHDT; CDR2 reads YYEEEE. Trimming shortened V by 4 bases and J by 1 base, and 15 bases separated the two germline ends. CDR3 length: 16 amino acids. The CDR3 region is CASSLSWPGSNQPQHF. The DNA for the CDR3 is TGTGCCAGCAGCCTGTCTTGGCCTGGGAGCAATCAGCCCCAGCATTTT.

A single count supports this clone. As DNA, the CDR3 is TGTGCCAGCAGCTCGACTCAGGGGGCGTTTGGCTACACCTTC. This codes for CASSSTQGAFGYTF. The chain links TRBV7-3 to TRBJ1-2, with 8 bases lining up with TRBD1. Trimming at V came to 4 bases and at J to 7 bases, leaving 8 bases not matched to a gene. Germline V gives CDR1 SGHTA, CDR2 FQGTGA. CDR3 size: 14 residues. Complete variable domain (other parts from reference TRBV7-3 and TRBJ1-2): GAGVSQTPSNKVTEKGKYVELRCDPISGHTALYWYRQSLGQGPEFLIYFQGTGAADDSGLPNDRFFAVRPEGSVSTLKIQRTERGDSAVYLCASSSTQGAFGYTFGSGTRLTVV.

The chain's CDR3 is CASSLSGRNEKLFF. For the CDR3, the DNA is TGTGCCAGCAGTTTATCGGGGCGGAATGAAAAACTGTTTTTT. V usage is TRBV28 and J usage is TRBJ1-4, with D possibly being TRBD1 (5 bases). V lost 1 base and J 5 bases, leaving 8 bases between the germline ends. CDR3 length equals 14 residues. Per the germline V gene, CDR1 is MDHEN and CDR2 is SYDVKM.

The V and J genes are TRBV7-9 and TRBJ2-1, with D perhaps matching TRBD1 (7 bases). Trimming removed 8 bases from V and 4 bases from J, with 24 bases in between. CDR3 length: 17 amino acids. CDR1 is SEHNR and CDR2 is FQNEAQ in the germline V gene (reference sequence). The CDR3 DNA follows: TGTGCCAGCCAACCTATAAGGGGGCAGGGAGGTTACAATGAGCAGTTCTTC. This encodes CASQPIRGQGGYNEQFF.

This clone has just a few counts. This chain uses TRBV4-3 with TRBJ2-1; D ambiguous. Looked up from germline, CDR1 is LGHNA and CDR2 is YSLEER. The CDR3 contains 15 residues. V lost 3 bases and J 1 base, leaving 10 bases between the germline ends. CDR3 in DNA: TGCGCCAGCAGCCACCAAGCTGTGTCCTACAATGAGCAGTTCTTC. Its translation is CASSHQAVSYNEQFF.

Only one count was recorded for this clone. This rearrangement joins TRBV29-1 to TRBJ1-4, with D perhaps matching TRBD1 (6 bases). The CDR3 sequence is 14 residues long. Trimming pared 6 bases from V and 5 bases from J, leaving 16 bases between. Germline V lookup: CDR1 SQVTM, CDR2 ANQGSEA. The CDR3 region is CSVPEGGVNEKLFF. CDR3 bases: TGCAGCGTCCCAGAGGGGGGGGTGAATGAAAAACTGTTTTTT. Filled out from reference TRBV29-1 and TRBJ1-4, the complete variable domain reads SAVISQKPSRDICQRGTSLTIQCQVDSQVTMMFWYRQQPGQSLTLIATANQGSEATYESGFVIDKFPISRPNLTFSTLTVSNMSPEDSSIYLCSVPEGGVNEKLFFGSGTQLSVL.

V gene TRBV30 combines with J gene TRBJ2-3, with D possibly TRBD1 on 6 matching bases. V gave up 4 bases and J gave up 6 bases, with 11 bases separating them. This CDR3 contains 12 residues. Germline V gene sequence: CDR1 GTSNPN, CDR2 SVGIG (reference sequence). CDR3 protein: CAWKSGADTQYF. The CDR3 nucleotides are TGTGCCTGGAAGTCAGGGGCGGATACGCAGTATTTT.

The chain employs TRBV27 and TRBJ1-5, with a weak D call TRBD1 (5 bases). This CDR3 has 15 residues. The V gene's germline CDR1 is MNHEY and CDR2 SMNVEV (reference sequence). Trimming removed 3 bases from V and 3 bases from J, with 12 bases in between. The CDR3: CASSFAGRLNQPQHF. The CDR3 DNA sequence: TGTGCCAGCAGTTTCGCGGGACGGCTCAATCAGCCCCAGCATTTT.

The rearrangement joins TRBV27 to TRBJ1-4; D is ambiguous. V was trimmed by 3 bases and J by 3 bases, leaving 8 bases between them. The CDR3 is made up of 14 amino acids. Germline values: CDR1 MNHEY, CDR2 SMNVEV (reference sequence). CDR3 nucleotide sequence: TGTGCCAGCAGTTTTGGGGATCCTAATGAAAAACTGTTTTTT. It translates to CASSFGDPNEKLFF.

The J gene is TRBJ1-6, the V gene TRBV27; a possible D gene is TRBD1 (6 bases). Trimming cost V 2 bases and J 7 bases, with 12 bases left between them. Germline CDR1 and CDR2: MNHEY and SMNVEV (reference sequence). There are 15 residues in the CDR3. The CDR3 nucleotides read TGTGCCAGCAGTTTAATCGGACAGAGAAATTCACCCCTCCACTTT. This gives the protein CASSLIGQRNSPLHF.

The chain is built from TRBV18 and TRBJ2-3, with D maybe TRBD1 (6 bases). Trimming took 4 bases from V and 3 from J, leaving 23 bases between them. CDR3 length: 18 residues. Germline values: CDR1 KGHSH, CDR2 LQKENI. For the CDR3, the DNA is TGTGCCAGCTCACTAATCCCAGCAACAGGGTCGGAGACAGATACGCAGTATTTT. Its translation: CASSLIPATGSETDTQYF.

The V gene is TRBV10-2, the J gene TRBJ2-7, with a possible D match to TRBD1 (5 bases). The CDR3 is 13 residues long. The V and J ends lost 6 bases and 2 bases respectively, with 11 bases between them. Per germline, CDR1 WSHSY and CDR2 SAAADI. CDR3 bases: TGCGCCAGCAGAGAGACAGTAACCTACGAGCAGTACTTC. This translates into CASRETVTYEQYF.

The gene calls are TRBV25-1 and TRBJ2-5, with 7 bases fitting TRBD1. The CDR3 contains 15 residues. Germline CDR1 MGHDK, CDR2 SYGVNS. V shed 1 base, J shed 4 bases, and the junction held 6 bases outside the gene matches. The CDR3 nucleotides are TGTGCCAGCAGTGAATTCCGAGGGGGCAGAGAGACCCAGTACTTC. This gives the protein CASSEFRGGRETQYF.

The chain has TRBV7-6 and TRBJ2-3; 8 positions agree with TRBD2. CDR1 is SGHVS and CDR2 is FNYEAQ in the germline V gene. The CDR3 loop spans 16 amino acids. J lost 1 base, V lost 0 bases, and 3 bases had no gene match. The CDR3 spells CASSLAETSGTDTQYF. The CDR3 nucleotides read TGTGCCAGCAGCTTAGCGGAGACTAGCGGCACAGATACGCAGTATTTT.

J is TRBJ2-3 and V is TRBV7-2; D not resolved. Between the trimmed V and J ends, which lost 1 base and 0 bases, there was a span of 2 bases. Germline V gene data show CDR1 as SGHTA and CDR2 as FQGNSA. The CDR3 sequence is 13 residues long. The chain's CDR3 is CASSLVSTDTQYF. CDR3 bases: TGTGCCAGCAGCTTAGTTAGCACAGATACGCAGTATTTT.

The chain carries TRBV11-1 and TRBJ1-2, with D possibly being TRBD1 (6 bases). Germline V gene sequence: CDR1 SGHAT, CDR2 FQDESV (reference sequence). The V end lost 5 bases, the J end lost 4 bases, and 17 bases lay between the germline ends. This CDR3 is 15 amino acids long. The CDR3 region is CASSLTRGVPYGYTF. CDR3 in DNA: TGTGCCAGCAGCCTGACAAGGGGGGTCCCCTATGGCTACACCTTC. The full variable domain, rest sourced from reference TRBV11-1 and TRBJ1-2, is EAEVAQSPRYKITEKSQAVAFWCDPISGHATLYWYRQILGQGPELLVQFQDESVVDDSQLPKDRFSAERLKGVDSTLKIQPAELGDSAMYLCASSLTRGVPYGYTFGSGTRLTVV.

The V gene is TRBV5-1, the J gene TRBJ1-1; 10 bases align to TRBD1. The CDR3 extends over 14 amino acids. In germline, CDR1 is SGHRS, CDR2 YFSETQ. V was pared by 3 bases and J by 5 bases, with 4 bases of the junction left unmatched. The CDR3 DNA sequence: TGCGCCAGCAGCTCAGGACAGGGGGAGACTGAAGCTTTCTTT. It yields the protein CASSSGQGETEAFF. The variable domain in full, with the rest retrieved from reference TRBV5-1 and TRBJ1-1, is KAGVTQTPRYLIKTRGQQVTLSCSPISGHRSVSWYQQTPGQGLQFLFEYFSETQRNKGNFPGRFSGRQFSNSRSEMNVSTLELGDSALYLCASSSGQGETEAFFGQGTRLTVV.

This sequence joins TRBV2 and TRBJ2-7; 13 positions match TRBD2. V dropped 5 bases and J dropped 3; count of bases not matched to a gene: 4. CDR3 length: 15 residues. The germline gives CDR1 SNHLY, CDR2 FYNNEI. This chain's CDR3 is CASSRTSGSGYEQYF. CDR3 bases: TGTGCCAGCAGTCGGACTAGCGGGAGCGGCTACGAGCAGTACTTC.

The chain couples TRBV14 to TRBJ2-5; 9 bases match TRBD1. Germline CDR1 and CDR2: SGHDN and FVKESK. The CDR3 loop spans 18 amino acids. V dropped 1 base and J dropped 7; count of bases not matched to a gene: 16. CDR3 coding DNA: TGTGCCAGCAGCCAAGGGTCCTATGGGACAGGGTCCAGGGGGACCCAGTACTTC. Amino acids: CASSQGSYGTGSRGTQYF.